Below, one T cell receptor (beta chain) is given with its context. This record belongs to a study of blood T cell repertoires in COVID-19. At the level of the study: Some COVID-19 samples were acute and others convalescent; all came from the United States, Italy and Spain. PBMCs, B-cell-depleted T cells, or T cells were the source of the cDNA or gDNA that made up the material.

The CDR3 consists of 15 residues. Germline CDR1 and CDR2: SGHTA and FQGNSA. Losses at the gene ends were 5 bases for V and 4 bases for J; bases not matched to a gene: 9. The authors' processing: Counts of nucleated cells, estimated from reference gene primer amplification, were obtained. Measured with immunoSEQ multiplex PCR; TCRdb has only the in-frame clones, and not every one. V and J calls and clone size are given by that table; D and trimming were obtained from the DNA. The sample has some 150,000 clones, roughly 74% seen once. The chain joins TRBV7-2 to TRBJ1-1; 8 nucleotides agree with TRBD1. The sequencing sample was made of peripheral blood. The clonotype comes from a woman aged 80 or over with acute or convalescent COVID-19. The CDR3 is CASSSRRGPSTEAFF. CDR3 bases: TGTGCCAGCAGCAGTCGCAGGGGGCCAAGCACTGAAGCTTTCTTT.